This is a list of T cell receptor beta chains from one sample in a study of T cell repertoires in cytomegalovirus infection. TCRdb redid the calling of the reads with MiXCR, one entry per CDR3 protein. The table lists 80,000 or so distinct CDR3 sequences, roughly 39% of them singletons. Their antigen targets remain unknown. The specimen was CD8+ T cells from cultured PBMCs, collected from culture after CMV antigen stimulation. Receptors originate from a human donor in good health (CMV status not recorded). Some clones in this sample may be carry-over from other donors' samples. Each CDR3 is given with its conserved first and last residue. Each record gives: CDR3 length, V gene, J gene, CDR3 protein.

length: 18; V: TRBV7-3; J: TRBJ1-5; CDR3: CASSPRPIAFIANQPQHF
length: 14; V: TRBV7-8; J: TRBJ2-3; CDR3: CASSHPRAADTQYF
length: 15; V: TRBV4-1; J: TRBJ1-2; CDR3: CASSPTGPSNYGYTF
length: 16; V: TRBV27; J: TRBJ2-3; CDR3: CASSSREFYFTDTQYF
length: 14; V: TRBV7-9; J: TRBJ1-2; CDR3: CASSGGTELYGYTF
length: 15; V: TRBV2; J: TRBJ2-2; CDR3: CASSATTQAKGELFF
length: 13; V: TRBV7-6; J: TRBJ2-7; CDR3: CASSDRGVGEQYF
length: 11; V: TRBV27; J: TRBJ1-1; CDR3: CASRRNTEAFF
length: 12; V: TRBV5-6; J: TRBJ1-2; CDR3: CASSLSEDGYTF
length: 17; V: TRBV11-3; J: TRBJ2-1; CDR3: CASSSTGGSSSYNEQFF
length: 18; V: TRBV6-5; J: TRBJ2-7; CDR3: CASSYSRRAGGQTYEQYF
length: 15; V: TRBV27; J: TRBJ1-1; CDR3: CASSSPMRGYTEAFF
length: 17; V: TRBV27; J: TRBJ1-3; CDR3: CASSLSQTGGSGNTIYF
length: 14; V: TRBV18; J: TRBJ2-5; CDR3: CASSPGEYQETQYF
length: 16; V: TRBV7-8; J: TRBJ2-2; CDR3: CASGDGEDPNTGELFF
length: 13; V: TRBV6-5; J: TRBJ2-7; CDR3: CASSSRTAYEQYF
length: 18; V: TRBV7-6; J: TRBJ2-7; CDR3: CASSPMGGQGDHFYEQYF
length: 13; V: TRBV6-2/TRBV6-3; J: TRBJ1-5; CDR3: CASSPQGFQPQHF
length: 15; V: TRBV2; J: TRBJ1-2; CDR3: CASRGETGGGYGYTF
length: 15; V: TRBV20-1; J: TRBJ2-5; CDR3: CSARGWGGHWETQYF
length: 18; V: TRBV19; J: TRBJ2-4; CDR3: CASSPGDRVFKAKNIQYF
length: 14; V: TRBV28; J: TRBJ2-7; CDR3: CASSPGTSFHEQYF
length: 13; V: TRBV6-5; J: TRBJ1-6; CDR3: CASSYSIGVPLHF
length: 16; V: TRBV7-2; J: TRBJ2-1; CDR3: CASSFLAGVDGYEQFF
length: 15; V: TRBV7-6; J: TRBJ2-7; CDR3: CASSTTGESSYEQYF
length: 15; V: TRBV20-1; J: TRBJ2-1; CDR3: CSARDRAGVYNEQFF
length: 15; V: TRBV7-2; J: TRBJ1-3; CDR3: CASSSLGGYGNTIYF
length: 17; V: TRBV6-1; J: TRBJ2-5; CDR3: CASSFPGYSSKSETQYF
length: 19; V: TRBV7-8; J: TRBJ1-6; CDR3: CASSFPLSMGGQLNSPLHF
length: 17; V: TRBV7-9; J: TRBJ2-3; CDR3: CASTPNGGGGASDTQYF
length: 17; V: TRBV9; J: TRBJ2-3; CDR3: CASSVAMASGTTDTQYF
length: 16; V: TRBV27; J: TRBJ2-3; CDR3: CASRQTGTGPTDTQYF
length: 15; V: TRBV4-2; J: TRBJ2-5; CDR3: CASSQVRGTAETQYF
length: 16; V: TRBV7-8; J: TRBJ2-7; CDR3: CASSLIAGLGVYEQYF
length: 16; V: TRBV7-8; J: TRBJ2-3; CDR3: CASRNPYEPPQDTQYF
length: 14; V: TRBV29-1; J: TRBJ1-5; CDR3: CSVGTGVSNQPQHF
length: 14; V: TRBV20-1; J: TRBJ1-2; CDR3: CSAGRIGVDYGYTF
length: 17; V: TRBV4-1; J: TRBJ2-1; CDR3: CASSRISGGSSYNEQFF
length: 15; V: TRBV7-8; J: TRBJ2-1; CDR3: CASSWGDRSIDEQFF
length: 17; V: TRBV7-6; J: TRBJ1-1; CDR3: CASSLGTGGWTNTEAFF
length: 15; V: TRBV7-6; J: TRBJ1-1; CDR3: CASSLERDMNTEAFF
length: 13; V: TRBV7-6; J: TRBJ2-5; CDR3: CASGPGVTETQYF
length: 16; V: TRBV7-9; J: TRBJ2-1; CDR3: CASSPSGRAANNEQFF
length: 20; V: TRBV7-9; J: TRBJ2-1; CDR3: CASSPSGAGPPLGSYNEQFF
length: 15; V: TRBV2; J: TRBJ1-5; CDR3: CASSEVPQARQPQHF
length: 16; V: TRBV7-4; J: TRBJ2-3; CDR3: CASSLDVSGGLDTQYF
length: 14; V: TRBV7-6; J: TRBJ1-4; CDR3: CASSLTESGEKLFF
length: 13; V: TRBV10-3; J: TRBJ2-7; CDR3: CAISDRGLYEQYF
length: 14; V: TRBV7-9; J: TRBJ1-5; CDR3: CASSLEGIGQPQHF
length: 16; V: TRBV7-8; J: TRBJ2-1; CDR3: CASTMRGGGAYNEQFF
length: 14; V: TRBV11-2; J: TRBJ2-7; CDR3: CASSLGVGLYEQYF
length: 15; V: TRBV12-3/TRBV12-4; J: TRBJ1-2; CDR3: CASRHNGGRDYGYTF
length: 17; V: TRBV6-5; J: TRBJ1-6; CDR3: CASSYSIGSGLQSPLHF
length: 13; V: TRBV12-3/TRBV12-4; J: TRBJ2-3; CDR3: CASSFAHTDTQYF
length: 15; V: TRBV4-1; J: TRBJ2-1; CDR3: CASSRTSEAYNEQFF
length: 14; V: TRBV7-6; J: TRBJ2-7; CDR3: CASSSGTGGYEQYF
length: 15; V: TRBV15; J: TRBJ2-1; CDR3: CATSRVSGEVNEQFF
length: 24; V: TRBV7-8; J: TRBJ2-5; CDR3: CASSLAWGVWPEGTGPSRGETQYF
length: 16; V: TRBV6-6; J: TRBJ2-3; CDR3: CASSYGSSGGTDTQYF